This T cell receptor beta chain was obtained from a study of T cell responses to AZD1222 COVID-19 vaccine. The CDR3 length is 17 residues. V shed 5 bases, J shed 3 bases, and the junction held 15 bases outside the gene matches. CDR1 and CDR2 (germline): SEHNR, FQNEAQ (reference sequence). Broader study findings: Nearly half of spike-specific TCRs reportedly target unmutated variant regions.

About this clone: Its antigen is undetermined.

The protocol was immunoSEQ multiplex PCR, while the TCRdb copy is restricted to in-frame clones and leaves out a portion. The sample shows more than 80,000 clones, under 95% of them seen only once. V is TRBV7-9 and J is TRBJ2-7; 8 bases agree with TRBD1. This TCR came from an adult in good health. Sequencing used peripheral blood, obtained on day 0 of AZD1222 vaccination. The CDR3 spells CASSPPWTGPNYYEQYF. The CDR3 nucleotides are TGTGCCAGCAGCCCGCCATGGACAGGGCCCAACTACTACGAGCAGTACTTC. The entire variable domain, with the rest obtained from reference TRBV7-9 and TRBJ2-7, is as follows: DTGVSQNPRHKITKRGQNVTFRCDPISEHNRLYWYRQTLGQGPEFLTYFQNEAQLEKSRLLSDRFSAERPKGSFSTLEIQRTEQGDSAMYLCASSPPWTGPNYYEQYFGPGTRLTVT.